The source of this T cell receptor beta chain is a study of blood T cell repertoires in COVID-19. Trimming pared 6 bases from V and 8 bases from J, leaving 17 bases between. CDR3 length: 15 amino acids. CDR1 LGHDT and CDR2 YNNKEL come from the germline V gene (reference sequence). The protocol was immunoSEQ multiplex PCR, while the TCRdb copy is restricted to in-frame clones and leaves out a portion. The sample lists approximately 450,000 clones; around 89% were seen once. This clone was recorded only once. The specimen sequenced was peripheral blood. V gene TRBV3-1 (or the pseudogene TRBV3-2) combines with J gene TRBJ1-6, with D possibly TRBD1 on 5 matching bases. This TCR was recovered from a woman aged 30 to 39 with acute or convalescent COVID-19. Here the CDR3 reads CASSQRGGGYSPLHF. The CDR3 region has the DNA TGTGCCAGCAGTCAGAGGGGAGGAGGGTATTCACCCCTCCACTTT.